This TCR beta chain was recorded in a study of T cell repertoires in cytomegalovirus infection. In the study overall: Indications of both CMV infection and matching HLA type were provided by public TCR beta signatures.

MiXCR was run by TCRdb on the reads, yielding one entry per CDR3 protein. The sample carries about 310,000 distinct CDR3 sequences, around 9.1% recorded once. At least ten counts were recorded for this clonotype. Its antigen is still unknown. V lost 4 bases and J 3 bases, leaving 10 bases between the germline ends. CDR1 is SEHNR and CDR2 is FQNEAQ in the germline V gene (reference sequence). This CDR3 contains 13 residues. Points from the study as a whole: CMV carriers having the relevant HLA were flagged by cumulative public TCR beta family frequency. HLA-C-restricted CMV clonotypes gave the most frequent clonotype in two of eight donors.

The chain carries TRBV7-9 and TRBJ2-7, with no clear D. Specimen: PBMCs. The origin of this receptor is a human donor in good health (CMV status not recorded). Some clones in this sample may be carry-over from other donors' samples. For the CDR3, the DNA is TGTGCCAGCAGCTCAGGCCGTTTCTACGAGCAGTACTTC. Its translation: CASSSGRFYEQYF.